This T cell receptor (beta chain) was sequenced in a study of T cell repertoires in cytomegalovirus infection. Study-level points and caveats: Carriers of CMV plus the relevant HLA were identified by cumulative public TCR beta family frequency.

Ten or more counts support this clonotype. Its matching antigen is unknown. One entry per CDR3 protein results from TCRdb running MiXCR on the reads. The sample has around 330,000 distinct CDR3 sequences, 15% to 20% seen once. The CDR3 runs to 15 residues. Germline-derived CDR1 and CDR2 are SEHNR and FQNEAQ (reference sequence). Trimming took 7 bases from V and 0 from J; bases not matched to a gene: 5. This receptor was obtained from a human donor in good health (CMV status not recorded). Some clones in this sample may be carry-over from other donors' samples. This rearrangement joins TRBV7-9 to TRBJ2-1; 8 positions match TRBD1. Input material: PBMCs. The CDR3 spells CASTTGQGSYNEQFF. The DNA of the CDR3 is TGTGCCAGCACGACCGGACAGGGCTCCTACAATGAGCAGTTCTTC.